These 15 T cell receptor beta chains were all obtained from the same sample, sequenced in a study of radiation and T cells in renal cell carcinoma. Produced via immunoSEQ multiplex PCR; TCRdb's table is partial and in-frame only. The table includes 130,000 or so clones, around four fifths detected once. Time point meaning: baseline pretreatment blood. Treatment in this sample: 15 Gy SBRT to primary tumor, nephrectomy 4 weeks later. The sample was blood, taken from a patient whose treatment included radiotherapy and nephrectomy. These receptors were obtained from a woman in her 50s with renal cell carcinoma.

The chain has TRBV10-3 and TRBJ1-2; tentative D call: TRBD1 (5 bases). This CDR3 comprises 14 residues. V lost 7 bases and J lost 4, with 16 bases in between. Germline loops: CDR1 ENHRY, CDR2 SYGVKD. CDR3 amino acids: CAITETGVSYGYTF. In DNA, the CDR3 is TGTGCCATCACCGAAACGGGGGTAAGCTATGGCTACACCTTC.

The genes are TRBV10-2 and TRBJ2-5, with D perhaps being TRBD1 or TRBD2 (5 bases each). The CDR3 is 14 residues long. Trimming took 2 bases from V and 9 from J, leaving 16 bases between them. Germline loops: CDR1 WSHSY, CDR2 SAAADI. CDR3 nucleotide sequence: TGCGCCAGCAGTGAGGGGGACGGCCATGTTTCCCAGTACTTC. Translated, it gives CASSEGDGHVSQYF.

V gene TRBV2 combines with J gene TRBJ1-2; D gene unclear. V was clipped by 2 bases and J by 6 bases, with 10 bases between them. The CDR3 is 13 amino acids. Germline V lookup: CDR1 SNHLY, CDR2 FYNNEI. The CDR3, as DNA: TGTGCCAGCAGTGAATTGGGTATGAATGGCTACACCTTC. This gives the protein CASSELGMNGYTF.

The V gene is TRBV10-2, the J gene TRBJ1-2; D ambiguous. This CDR3 spans 13 amino acids. Trimming shortened V by 4 bases and J by 4 bases, and 10 bases separated the two germline ends. The germline gives CDR1 WSHSY, CDR2 SAAADI. The CDR3 reads CASSVSASYGYTF. CDR3 nucleotide sequence: TGCGCCAGCAGTGTTAGTGCTTCCTATGGCTACACCTTC.

Written as DNA, the CDR3 is TGTGCCAGCAGCAGGACAGTAACTGAAGCTTTCTTT. Translation gives CASSRTVTEAFF. V usage is TRBV7-9 and J usage is TRBJ1-1; D is possibly TRBD1 (6 bases). This CDR3 spans 12 amino acids. Trimming pared 5 bases from V and 5 bases from J, leaving 9 bases between. From germline, CDR1 is SEHNR and CDR2 FQNEAQ (reference sequence).

The genes are TRBV10-3 and TRBJ2-7; D remains unclear. Germline CDR1 ENHRY, CDR2 SYGVKD. The CDR3 spans 14 residues. V was pared by 6 bases and J by 2 bases, with 14 bases between. The CDR3 DNA reads as TGTGCCATCAGACCCGGGCCGGTAACCTACGAGCAGTACTTC. Encoded protein: CAIRPGPVTYEQYF.

The chain employs TRBV7-2 and TRBJ2-7, with a possible D match to TRBD2 (5 bases). Trimming stripped 5 bases from V and 3 bases from J, with 17 bases between. Germline values: CDR1 SGHTA, CDR2 FQGNSA. This CDR3 has 15 residues. The CDR3 nucleotides are TGTGCCAGCAGCCCCTCGAGGGAGCGGAACTACGAGCAGTACTTC. Translated, it gives CASSPSRERNYEQYF.

The chain couples TRBV5-4 to TRBJ1-1, with a weak D call TRBD1 (5 bases). The CDR3 is made up of 13 amino acids. V lost 4 bases and J 0 bases, leaving 7 bases between the germline ends. Germline V gene lookup returns CDR1 SGHNT and CDR2 YYREEE (reference sequence). The CDR3 nucleotides read TGTGCCAGCAGCGAGGACATGAACACTGAAGCTTTCTTT. Translated, it gives CASSEDMNTEAFF.

This clone was seen more than once but under ten times. This chain uses TRBV5-4 with TRBJ2-1; 8 bases are shared with TRBD1. This CDR3 spans 19 amino acids. V shed 3 bases and J 4 bases; nucleotides not matched to a gene: 18. CDR1 SGHNT and CDR2 YYREEE come from the germline V gene (reference sequence). The CDR3 DNA sequence: TGTGCCAGCAGCTACGGTGACAGGGGAACCACGAGTGGGTACAATGAGCAGTTCTTC. It encodes CASSYGDRGTTSGYNEQFF.

The genes are TRBV4-3 and TRBJ1-5; D remains unclear. The CDR3 contains 15 residues. V lost 0 bases and J 4 bases, leaving 10 bases between the germline ends. Germline V gives CDR1 LGHNA, CDR2 YSLEER. The CDR3 loop reads CASSQDGGPNQPQHF. The CDR3 bases are TGCGCCAGCAGCCAAGATGGAGGTCCTAATCAGCCCCAGCATTTT.

The chain has TRBV6-6 and TRBJ2-7; TRBD2 matches 7 bases. J lost 0 bases, V lost 4 bases, and 3 bases had no gene match. The CDR3 is made up of 14 amino acids. The V gene's germline CDR1 is MNHNY and CDR2 SVGAGI (reference sequence). CDR3 protein: CASSSAGASYEQYF. The CDR3 nucleotides read TGTGCCAGCAGTTCCGCGGGAGCCTCCTACGAGCAGTACTTC.

V usage is TRBV19 and J usage is TRBJ1-1; D gene ambiguous. The germline V gene encodes CDR1 LNHDA and CDR2 SQIVND (reference sequence). Trimming took off 0 bases at V and 3 bases at J, with 8 bases between the two ends. The CDR3 is 14 residues long. The CDR3 DNA reads TGTGCCAGTAGTATAGATCCCGTGGACACTGAAGCTTTCTTT. Amino acids: CASSIDPVDTEAFF.

J is TRBJ1-2 and V is TRBV10-3, with a possible D match to TRBD1 (6 bases). The V gene's germline CDR1 is ENHRY and CDR2 SYGVKD. V gave up 3 bases and J gave up 2 bases, with 7 bases separating them. The CDR3 sequence is 13 residues long. CDR3 sequence: CAISEDRNYGYTF. Here the CDR3 DNA reads TGTGCCATCAGTGAAGACAGGAACTATGGCTACACCTTC.

This chain links TRBV4-3 with TRBJ1-5, with D perhaps matching TRBD1 (6 bases). Deletions cut 4 bases from V and 4 bases from J, with 8 bases between. Germline V gives CDR1 LGHNA, CDR2 YSLEER. This CDR3 contains 13 residues. This CDR3 reads CASSPQGNQPQHF. The CDR3 DNA reads as TGCGCCAGCAGCCCACAGGGTAATCAGCCCCAGCATTTT.

The rearrangement joins TRBV30 to TRBJ2-7, with D possibly being TRBD2 (6 bases). This CDR3 comprises 15 residues. Germline CDR1 is GTSNPN and CDR2 is SVGIG (reference sequence). The germline V and J ends were trimmed by 5 bases and 5 bases, with 22 bases remaining between them. CDR3: CAWGDYRRAGNEQYF. In DNA form, the CDR3 reads TGTGCCTGGGGGGATTACAGGCGGGCGGGGAACGAGCAGTACTTC.